The 32 T cell receptor beta chains below were found in one sample sequenced in a study of graft-versus-host responses after intestinal transplantation (dated by TCRdb to the early 2020s). Their recognized antigens are unknown. Libraries were made using the immunoSEQ multiplex PCR assay. TCRdb stores this immuneACCESS table with in-frame sequences only. Part of the clones is absent; in the studies checked, under half of the shortfall reflects unresolved V genes, and no reason is known for the rest. Present in this sample are 75,000 to 100,000 clones, 90% to 95% of which were seen just once. Approximately 0.18% of the sample is held by the ten biggest clonotypes. Read against the paper, the sample's time point label means: cells obtained before transplantation from donor or recipient. The sample was unstimulated CD4+ T cells sorted from spleen or lymph node cells, taken before intestinal transplant. Source of these receptors: a human donor who received an intestinal transplant.

The V gene is TRBV4-3, the J gene TRBJ2-1, with no clear D. The CDR3 has 14 residues. Germline CDR1 and CDR2: LGHNA and YSLEER. V dropped 1 base and J dropped 6 bases, with 10 bases sitting between them. The CDR3 is CASSQVVFSNEQFF. The CDR3 DNA reads TGCGCCAGCAGCCAAGTCGTCTTTTCCAATGAGCAGTTCTTC.

This clone was observed once. This chain links TRBV12-5 with TRBJ1-4; D unresolved. This CDR3 is 13 amino acids long. The V gene's germline CDR1 is LGHNT and CDR2 FRNRAP. V dropped 9 bases and J dropped 13 bases, with 21 bases sitting between them. CDR3 nucleotides: TGTGCTAGCGGTGACGGATCGGAGGGAGGACTGTTTTTT. Translated: CASGDGSEGGLFF.

The chain links TRBV7-7 to TRBJ2-1; TRBD2 aligns across 11 bases. The germline V gene encodes CDR1 SSHAT and CDR2 FNYEAQ (reference sequence). The CDR3 runs to 14 residues. V was pared by 5 bases and J by 5 bases, with 2 bases of the junction left unmatched. Written as DNA, the CDR3 is TGTGCCAGCAGCGTGGGACTAGCGGACAATGAGCAGTTCTTC. Amino acids: CASSVGLADNEQFF.

The chain joins TRBV5-6 to TRBJ1-1; tentative D call: TRBD1 (6 bases). Trimming shortened V by 7 bases and J by 4 bases, and 23 bases separated the two germline ends. The CDR3 is made up of 16 amino acids. The germline CDR1 and CDR2 sequences are SGHDT and YYEEEE. The DNA for the CDR3 is TGTGCCAGCGGCCCCCTCAGGGGCGCCCGAGGCACTGAAGCTTTCTTT. Amino acids: CASGPLRGARGTEAFF.

The chain carries TRBV6-5 and TRBJ1-3; the D is unclear. V was shortened by 2 bases and J by 4 bases, with 6 bases between the two germline ends. Germline CDR1 reads MNHEY; CDR2 reads SVGAGI. The CDR3 has 13 amino acids. CDR3 in amino acids: CASSYQVGNTIYF. CDR3 coding DNA: TGTGCCAGCAGTTACCAGGTCGGAAACACCATATATTTT.

V usage is TRBV7-6 and J usage is TRBJ2-2; 7 bases fit TRBD1. CDR3 size: 16 residues. With 5 bases clipped from V and 5 bases from J, the junction kept 11 bases outside the gene matches. In germline, CDR1 is SGHVS, CDR2 FNYEAQ. The CDR3 coding sequence is TGTGCCAGCAGCCCCCCGACCAGGGGGAATACCGGGGAGCTGTTTTTT. Translating it yields CASSPPTRGNTGELFF.

This sequence joins TRBV9 and TRBJ2-7, with TRBD2 as a possible D gene (6 bases). V was shortened by 2 bases and J by 4 bases, with 10 bases between the two germline ends. The CDR3 contains 13 residues. Germline loops: CDR1 SGDLS, CDR2 YYNGEE. DNA for the CDR3: TGTGCCAGCAGCGTGGGACTGGGGTACGAGCAGTACTTC. This gives the protein CASSVGLGYEQYF.

The V call is TRBV9, the J call TRBJ2-1; 12 bases are shared with TRBD2. This CDR3 has 13 residues. Germline V gene data show CDR1 as SGDLS and CDR2 as YYNGEE. V was pared by 8 bases and J by 6 bases, with 3 bases of the junction left unmatched. In DNA form, the CDR3 reads TGTGCCAGGAGACTAGCGGGAGCCAATGAGCAGTTCTTC. Protein product: CARRLAGANEQFF.

The chain recombines TRBV11-2 with TRBJ1-1, with D unclear. V was pared by 1 base and J by 5 bases, with 11 bases between. CDR1 SGHAT and CDR2 FQNNGV come from the germline V gene. CDR3 length equals 14 residues. The CDR3 DNA is TGTGCCAGCAGCTTAGGAGGTTTTAAGACTGAAGCTTTCTTT. Translated, it gives CASSLGGFKTEAFF.

The chain recombines TRBV7-2 with TRBJ1-4; 7 nucleotides align to TRBD1. CDR1 SGHTA and CDR2 FQGNSA come from the germline V gene. With V trimmed by 3 bases and J by 3 bases, 4 bases remained unmatched. The CDR3 sequence is 15 residues long. CDR3 bases: TGTGCCAGCAGCTTTGGGGACAGCTCTAATGAAAAACTGTTTTTT. It translates to CASSFGDSSNEKLFF.

The chain carries TRBV11-1 and TRBJ1-4, with D unclear. CDR1 and CDR2 from the germline V gene are SGHAT and FQDESV (reference sequence). V was shortened by 5 bases and J by 7 bases, with 17 bases between the two germline ends. This CDR3 has 15 amino acids. CDR3 nucleotides: TGTGCCAGCAGCACTCGCCTCGGGGAGGGTGAAAAACTGTTTTTT. Protein product: CASSTRLGEGEKLFF.

The chain is built from TRBV27 and TRBJ2-2, with TRBD2 matching over 12 bases. V trimming: 2 bases; J trimming: 3 bases; junction bases outside the gene matches: 10. Germline loops: CDR1 MNHEY, CDR2 SMNVEV (reference sequence). The CDR3 is 19 residues long. DNA of the CDR3: TGTGCCAGCAGTTTAGCGGGACTAGCGGGTCCCGCGGACACCGGGGAGCTGTTTTTT. As protein: CASSLAGLAGPADTGELFF.

This clone is a singleton in its sample. The DNA for the CDR3 is TGTGCCAGCAGCGTAGGTCCAAGGGGGATTAAAAACTATGGCTACACCTTC. It translates to CASSVGPRGIKNYGYTF. The chain links TRBV9 to TRBJ1-2; D may be TRBD1 (6 bases). Trimming removed 0 bases at V and 2 bases at J, with 17 bases between. The CDR3 is 17 amino acids. Germline assignment: CDR1 SGDLS and CDR2 YYNGEE.

V and J are TRBV15 and TRBJ1-2, with D hard to call. The V end was cut by 2 bases, the J end by 4 bases, with 8 bases between. The CDR3 consists of 13 residues. Germline V gives CDR1 LNHNV, CDR2 YYDKDF (reference sequence). The CDR3 sequence: CATSRIDSYGYTF. The CDR3 region has the DNA TGTGCCACCAGCAGAATAGATAGCTATGGCTACACCTTC.

This chain uses TRBV4-3 with TRBJ1-4; D ambiguous. This CDR3 region has 13 residues. From germline, CDR1 is LGHNA and CDR2 YSLEER. Trimming cost V 0 bases and J 8 bases, with 7 bases left between them. Here the CDR3 reads CASSQDYSEKLFF. CDR3 sequence (DNA): TGCGCCAGCAGCCAAGACTACAGCGAAAAACTGTTTTTT.

The chain links TRBV7-6 to TRBJ2-3; 12 positions match TRBD1. Per germline, CDR1 SGHVS and CDR2 FNYEAQ. The CDR3 covers 16 residues. Trimming took 7 bases from V and 5 from J; bases not matched to a gene: 10. DNA for the CDR3: TGTGCCAGCACCATCACCGGGACAGGGGGCAAAGATACGCAGTATTTT. Translated, it gives CASTITGTGGKDTQYF.

V usage is TRBV9 and J usage is TRBJ1-1; tentatively, D is TRBD1 (6 bases). V shed 0 bases and J shed 3 bases, with 9 bases lying between them. This CDR3 has 14 amino acids. Germline V gene data show CDR1 as SGDLS and CDR2 as YYNGEE. The CDR3 DNA is TGTGCCAGCAGCGTAGTCGACAGGTACACTGAAGCTTTCTTT. Protein product: CASSVVDRYTEAFF.

The V and J genes are TRBV2 and TRBJ2-7; D gene unclear. Germline V lookup: CDR1 SNHLY, CDR2 FYNNEI. With 3 bases removed from V and 2 bases from J, the gap between germline ends came to 14 bases. The CDR3 spans 15 residues. The CDR3 is CASSDLGFNTYEQYF. In DNA form, the CDR3 reads TGTGCCAGCAGTGATTTGGGCTTTAATACCTACGAGCAGTACTTC.

This rearrangement joins TRBV18 to TRBJ2-3, with a tentative D call TRBD1 (6 bases). Germline V lookup: CDR1 KGHSH, CDR2 LQKENI. The CDR3 consists of 17 residues. Trimming removed 4 bases from V and 2 bases from J, with 19 bases in between. CDR3 sequence: CASSQNRVRITTDTQYF. The DNA of the CDR3 is TGTGCCAGCTCACAAAACAGGGTACGGATTACCACAGATACGCAGTATTTT. Based on the CDR3 plus reference TRBV18 and TRBJ2-3, the full variable domain is NAGVMQNPRHLVRRRGQEARLRCSPMKGHSHVYWYRQLPEEGLKFMVYLQKENIIDESGMPKERFSAEFPKEGPSILRIQQVVRGDSAAYFCASSQNRVRITTDTQYFGPGTRLTVL.

This chain connects TRBV6-6 to TRBJ1-1; no definite D call. This CDR3 comprises 13 residues. Trimming pared 1 base from V and 4 bases from J, leaving 7 bases between. In germline, CDR1 is MNHNY, CDR2 SVGAGI (reference sequence). CDR3 sequence reads: CASSYFTGTEAFF. The CDR3 nucleotides read TGTGCCAGCAGTTACTTTACTGGCACTGAAGCTTTCTTT.

The V call is TRBV29-1, the J call TRBJ1-1; D may be TRBD1 (5 bases). V lost 4 bases and J lost 5, with 11 bases in between. This CDR3 is built from 12 residues. The germline CDR1 and CDR2 sequences are SQVTM and ANQGSEA. The CDR3, as DNA: TGCAGCGTTGGAGGCCAGGGAACTGAAGCTTTCTTT. Its translation is CSVGGQGTEAFF. Drawing the rest from reference TRBV29-1 and TRBJ1-1, the complete variable domain is SAVISQKPSRDICQRGTSLTIQCQVDSQVTMMFWYRQQPGQSLTLIATANQGSEATYESGFVIDKFPISRPNLTFSTLTVSNMSPEDSSIYLCSVGGQGTEAFFGQGTRLTVV.

The J gene is TRBJ2-1, the V gene TRBV27; 7 bases map to TRBD2. Germline loops: CDR1 MNHEY, CDR2 SMNVEV (reference sequence). The CDR3 spans 13 residues. Trimming removed 5 bases from V and 10 bases from J; junction bases left unmatched: 8. CDR3 sequence reads: CASSHGLAVEQFF. CDR3 bases: TGTGCCAGCAGTCATGGTCTAGCGGTAGAGCAGTTCTTC.

The V and J genes are TRBV29-1 and TRBJ2-5; D unresolved. Trimming removed 4 bases from V and 3 bases from J, with 12 bases in between. CDR3 length: 13 amino acids. Germline V gene data show CDR1 as SQVTM and CDR2 as ANQGSEA. The chain's CDR3 is CSVGLRLKETQYF. Here the CDR3 DNA reads TGCAGCGTTGGGTTGAGACTTAAAGAGACCCAGTACTTC.

The rearrangement uses TRBV12-5 and TRBJ2-7, with 9 bases matching TRBD1. The CDR3 totals 15 residues. With V trimmed by 6 bases and J by 4 bases, 10 bases remained unmatched. CDR1 and CDR2 from the germline V gene are LGHNT and FRNRAP. The CDR3 bases are TGTGCTAGTGGCCTGAGACAGGGGGGGTCTTACGAGCAGTACTTC. It encodes CASGLRQGGSYEQYF.

The chain couples TRBV6-5 to TRBJ1-5, with TRBD1 as a possible D gene (6 bases). Germline loops: CDR1 MNHEY, CDR2 SVGAGI. This CDR3 spans 15 amino acids. With 7 bases removed from V and 2 bases from J, the gap between germline ends came to 15 bases. CDR3 sequence reads: CASNLTGKGNQPQHF. The CDR3 region has the DNA TGTGCCAGCAATCTAACAGGGAAGGGCAATCAGCCCCAGCATTTT.

This rearrangement joins TRBV7-2 to TRBJ2-5; 7 nucleotides align to TRBD1. Germline-derived CDR1 and CDR2 are SGHTA and FQGNSA. CDR3 length equals 17 residues. After removal of 0 bases from V and 4 bases from J, the junction contained 11 bases not matched to a gene. The DNA for the CDR3 is TGTGCCAGCAGCTTAGCCCGATCGACAGGGAGAATAGAGACCCAGTACTTC. This encodes CASSLARSTGRIETQYF.

The chain is built from TRBV7-2 and TRBJ1-2, with a tentative D call TRBD1 (5 bases). The germline V gene encodes CDR1 SGHTA and CDR2 FQGNSA. Trimming shortened V by 3 bases and J by 4 bases, and 9 bases separated the two germline ends. The CDR3 extends over 13 amino acids. The DNA for the CDR3 is TGTGCCAGCAGCTTGGACACGATCTATGGCTACACCTTC. Encoded protein: CASSLDTIYGYTF.

The chain employs TRBV11-3 and TRBJ1-1; a weak D match, TRBD1 (6 bases). This CDR3 comprises 15 residues. Deletions cut 6 bases from V and 4 bases from J, with 18 bases between. CDR1 and CDR2 from the germline V gene are SGHNT and YENEEA. CDR3 region: CASSLGGGPGTEAFF. The CDR3 region has the DNA TGTGCCAGCAGTCTTGGGGGGGGCCCGGGCACTGAAGCTTTCTTT.

The V and J genes are TRBV7-2 and TRBJ2-1; 8 bases are a match to TRBD2. CDR1 and CDR2 (germline): SGHTA, FQGNSA. The CDR3 extends over 15 amino acids. After removal of 5 bases from V and 3 bases from J, the junction contained 6 bases not matched to a gene. The CDR3 DNA is TGTGCCAGCAGCCCCTGGACTAGCAGCTACAATGAGCAGTTCTTC. It yields the protein CASSPWTSSYNEQFF.

This chain links TRBV21-1 with TRBJ1-6; TRBD1, the D gene given by the table, was not confirmed from the DNA. TRBV21-1 is tagged as a pseudogene. The CDR3 totals 15 residues. CDR3 loop: CASSKAGTGYSPLHF. DNA for the CDR3: TGTGCCAGCAGCAAAGCGGGGACAGGATATTCACCCCTCCACTTT.

This clone was observed a single time. The rearrangement uses TRBV11-1 and TRBJ2-1, with D perhaps matching TRBD2 (6 bases). Germline V lookup: CDR1 SGHAT, CDR2 FQDESV (reference sequence). Trimming took off 5 bases at V and 7 bases at J, with 18 bases between the two ends. The CDR3 runs to 15 residues. CDR3 residues: CASSRLIRGRNEQFF. CDR3 nucleotide sequence: TGTGCCAGCAGCCGCCTTATTCGGGGGAGGAATGAGCAGTTCTTC.

V and J are TRBV30 and TRBJ2-7, with a possible D match to TRBD2 (6 bases). Germline V gene sequence: CDR1 GTSNPN, CDR2 SVGIG (reference sequence). This CDR3 is built from 13 residues. Trimming took 1 base from V and 11 from J, leaving 18 bases between them. CDR3 coding DNA: TGTGCCTGGAGTGGCCGGGACTCCTCCCGGGAGTACTTC. This translates into CAWSGRDSSREYF.